This T cell receptor beta chain was captured in a study of blood T cell repertoires in COVID-19. Study overall: Two negative PCRs, clearance, or symptom resolution had been documented for recovered Cohort 3 donors. Some COVID-19 samples were acute and others convalescent; all came from the United States, Italy and Spain.

The repertoire was sequenced with immunoSEQ multiplex PCR; TCRdb's copy has only in-frame clones and lacks some. This sample has hundreds of thousands of clones, with more than 75% found just once. The germline gives CDR1 SGDLS, CDR2 YYNGEE. Trimming shortened V by 0 bases and J by 3 bases, and 15 bases separated the two germline ends. The CDR3 sequence is 16 residues long. The chain is built from TRBV9 and TRBJ1-1; D gene unclear. The material sequenced was PBMCs or T cells enriched from blood (not recorded which). The source of this sequence is an older woman in a cohort exposed to, infected with or recovered from COVID-19 (not recorded which). The CDR3 DNA is TGTGCCAGCAGCGTAGTAGGCGGGCTCGGGGACACTGAAGCTTTCTTT. It specifies CASSVVGGLGDTEAFF. The whole variable domain, remainder taken from reference TRBV9 and TRBJ1-1, is DSGVTQTPKHLITATGQRVTLRCSPRSGDLSVYWYQQSLDQGLQFLIQYYNGEERAKGNILERFSAQQFPDLHSELNLSSLELGDSALYFCASSVVGGLGDTEAFFGQGTRLTVV.